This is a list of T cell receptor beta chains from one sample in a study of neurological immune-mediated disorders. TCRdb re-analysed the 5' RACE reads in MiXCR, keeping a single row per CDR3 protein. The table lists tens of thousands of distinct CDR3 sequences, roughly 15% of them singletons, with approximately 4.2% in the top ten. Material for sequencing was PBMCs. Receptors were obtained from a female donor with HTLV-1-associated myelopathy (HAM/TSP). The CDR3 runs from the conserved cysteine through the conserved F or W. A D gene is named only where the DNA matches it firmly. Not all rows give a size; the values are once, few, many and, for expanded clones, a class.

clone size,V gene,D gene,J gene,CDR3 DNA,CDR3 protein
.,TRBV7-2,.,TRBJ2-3,TGTGCCAGCAGCCCCCTGGGTGGGGTTATAGATACGCAGTATTTT,CASSPLGGVIDTQYF
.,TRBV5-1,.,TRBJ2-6,.,CASSLESVASGANVMTF
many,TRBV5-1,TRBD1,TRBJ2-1,TGCGCCAGCAGCCAGGGACAGCTTGCCCCCAATGATGAGCAGTTCTTC,CASSQGQLAPNDEQFF
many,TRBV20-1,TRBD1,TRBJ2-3,TGCAGTGCTCCGAGGAGGGACAGGGGGCCAGATACGCAGTATTTT,CSAPRRDRGPDTQYF
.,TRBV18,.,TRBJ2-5,TGTGCCAGCTCACCAAGGGACACAAACCAAGAGACCCAGTACTTC,CASSPRDTNQETQYF
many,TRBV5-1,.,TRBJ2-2,TGCGCCAGCCTCGACGGTGCGAACACCGGGGAGCTGTTTTTT,CASLDGANTGELFF
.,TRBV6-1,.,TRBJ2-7,TGTGCCAGCAGTCCCACCTGGGTGTCTGACTACGAGCAGTACTTC,CASSPTWVSDYEQYF
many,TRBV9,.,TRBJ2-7,TGTGCCAGCAGCGCGTATACGGGGGCAAACTACGAGCAGTACTTC,CASSAYTGANYEQYF
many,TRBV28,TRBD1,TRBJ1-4,TGTGCCAGCAGTCGGGACAGGGGAGGCGAAAAACTGTTTTTT,CASSRDRGGEKLFF
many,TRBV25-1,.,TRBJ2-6,TGTGCCAGCACCGCGGGGTCTGGGGCCAACGTCCTGACTTTC,CASTAGSGANVLTF
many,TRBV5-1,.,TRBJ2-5,TGCGCCAGCAGCTTGGCGGGGACGGAGACCCAGTACTTC,CASSLAGTETQYF
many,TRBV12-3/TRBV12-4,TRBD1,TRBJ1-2,TGTGCCAGCAGTCCTCTACAGGGGTTCTATGGCTACACCTTC,CASSPLQGFYGYTF
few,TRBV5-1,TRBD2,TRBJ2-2,TGCGCCAGCACCCACAAGGGACTAGCCACCACCGGGGAGCTGTTTTTT,CASTHKGLATTGELFF
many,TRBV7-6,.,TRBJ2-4,TGTGCCAGCAGCTTAAACGGGGCAACCGGAAACATTCAGTACTTC,CASSLNGATGNIQYF
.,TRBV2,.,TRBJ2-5,TGTGCCAGCAGTGAAGGAATGCTCAGTGGGGGCGGTGAGACCCAGTACTTC,CASSEGMLSGGGETQYF
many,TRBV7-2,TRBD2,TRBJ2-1,TGTGCCAGCAGCTTGTTAGGGCTAGCGGGGGGAAGAGGTGAGCAGTTCTTC,CASSLLGLAGGRGEQFF
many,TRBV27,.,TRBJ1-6,TGTGCCAGCAGCTCCCTTAGAGGGGACGGCTCACCCCTCCACTTT,CASSSLRGDGSPLHF
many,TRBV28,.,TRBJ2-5,TGTGCCAGCAGTTTGGGCTTCTTAGGGACCCAGTACTTC,CASSLGFLGTQYF
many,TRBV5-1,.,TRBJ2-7,TGCGCCAGCAGCGAATCACAGGTTTCCTACGAGCAGTACTTC,CASSESQVSYEQYF
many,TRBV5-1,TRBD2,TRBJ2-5,TGCGCCAGCAGCCTAGATAGCGGGGGAGGAAAGACCCAGTACTTC,CASSLDSGGGKTQYF
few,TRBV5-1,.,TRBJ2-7,TGCGCCAGCAGCTTGTCCAGGGGGGGATACTACGAGCAGTACTTC,CASSLSRGGYYEQYF
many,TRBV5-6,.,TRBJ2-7,TGTGCCAGCAGCCAAGACTACGAGCAGTACTTC,CASSQDYEQYF
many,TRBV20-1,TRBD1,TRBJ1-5,TGCAGTGCTGGAACAAGGGGGCGTTCGATTAATCAGCCCCAGCATTTT,CSAGTRGRSINQPQHF
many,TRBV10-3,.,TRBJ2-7,TGTGCCACCTCCGGCCCCCAGGGGAACGAGCAGTACTTC,CATSGPQGNEQYF
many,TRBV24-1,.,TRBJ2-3,TGTGCCACCGCGGGGACCGGAGCCCGGGGAGGCACAGATACGCAGTATTTT,CATAGTGARGGTDTQYF
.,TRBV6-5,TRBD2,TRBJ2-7,TGTGCCAGCATCGACATGGGGGGGAGCTACGAGCAGTACTTC,CASIDMGGSYEQYF
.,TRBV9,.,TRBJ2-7,TGTGCCAGTAGCCCAGAACCGGATTCCTACGAGCAGTACTTC,CASSPEPDSYEQYF
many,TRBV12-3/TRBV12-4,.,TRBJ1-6,TGTGCCAGCAGTCCCGAAGGCGGTTATAGCTCCTATAATTCACCCCTCCACTTT,CASSPEGGYSSYNSPLHF
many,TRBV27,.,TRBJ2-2,TGTGCCAGCTGCCCTACTGGGGAAGCCGGGGAGCTGTTTTTT,CASCPTGEAGELFF
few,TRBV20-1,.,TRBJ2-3,TGCAGTGCTAGGGTTCTGGGCGAGTACCACACAGATACGCAGTATTTT,CSARVLGEYHTDTQYF
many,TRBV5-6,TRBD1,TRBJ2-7,TGTGCCAGCAGAGGGACAGGGGGCTCCTACGAGCAGTACTTC,CASRGTGGSYEQYF